Described below is a single T cell receptor beta chain sequence and its context. The table came from immunoSEQ multiplex PCR; TCRdb's copy has only in-frame clones and leaves some out. The table lists approximately 69,000 clones, approximately 85% of them singletons. Germline V gene sequence: CDR1 MNHEY, CDR2 SMNVEV (reference sequence). The ends were cut back, 6 bases at V and 2 bases at J, with 10 bases in the middle. This CDR3 spans 14 amino acids. The sample comes from a study of blood T cell repertoires in COVID-19. Study information: Researchers got acute and convalescent COVID-19 samples from the United States, Italy and Spain. T cells, B-cell-depleted T cells, or PBMCs supplied cDNA or gDNA.

The receptor was derived from a man between 45 and 60 years old with acute or convalescent COVID-19. The sample consisted of peripheral blood. The chain has TRBV27 and TRBJ1-4, with TRBD1 as a possible D gene (5 bases). In nucleotides, the CDR3 is TGTGCCAGCAGAAGGGCAGGGACTAATGAAAAACTGTTTTTT. Amino acids: CASRRAGTNEKLFF.